This is a list of T cell receptor beta chains from one sample in a study of OX40 agonist ivuxolimab in advanced cancers. Libraries were prepared by immunoSEQ multiplex PCR; TCRdb keeps only in-frame clonotypes and omits some of them. The table has approximately 65,000 clones, around nine tenths seen once. Here the sequenced sample was CD4+ or CD8+ T cells sorted from blood, taken in a trial of the OX40 agonist ivuxolimab. These receptors were obtained from an adult with an advanced solid tumor such as melanoma, head and neck, liver or kidney cancer. Both conserved end residues are part of each CDR3. A D gene is named only where the DNA matches it firmly. Only part of the rows carry a size: once, few, many, or a class if the clone is expanded.

TRBJ2-5,TRBV6-1,once,NA,CASTDLPETQYF,TGTGCCAGCACGGACCTTCCAGAGACCCAGTACTTC
TRBJ2-1,TRBV6-5,NA,TRBD2,CASHLAGAWDEQFF,TGTGCCAGCCACCTAGCGGGGGCTTGGGATGAGCAGTTCTTC
TRBJ1-1,TRBV7-2,once,NA,CASSPKSSGEAFF,TGTGCCAGCAGCCCAAAGTCGTCCGGTGAAGCTTTCTTT
TRBJ1-4,TRBV6-6,NA,NA,CASSWTTGLGEKLFF,TGTGCCAGCAGTTGGACAACAGGGCTGGGTGAAAAACTGTTTTTT
TRBJ2-3,TRBV6-4,once,NA,CASSVYGVTDTQYF,TGTGCCAGCAGCGTCTACGGGGTCACAGATACGCAGTATTTT
TRBJ1-2,TRBV10-2,NA,NA,CASKEGGFAFGYTF,TGCGCCAGCAAAGAGGGGGGCTTTGCCTTCGGCTACACCTTC
TRBJ2-7,TRBV7-2,NA,NA,CASSLAPPGAHAPSYEQYF,TGTGCCAGCAGCTTAGCTCCCCCGGGGGCCCACGCCCCGTCCTACGAGCAGTACTTC
TRBJ2-7,TRBV11-2,NA,NA,CASSPGDSREEQYF,TGTGCCAGCAGCCCGGGGGACAGTCGGGAGGAGCAGTACTTC
TRBJ2-5,TRBV7-2,NA,TRBD2,CASSYPGLAFQETQYF,TGTGCCAGCAGCTATCCGGGACTAGCGTTCCAAGAGACCCAGTACTTC
TRBJ2-5,TRBV9,NA,NA,CASSERARGRNSLEETQYF,TGTGCCAGCAGCGAAAGGGCCAGGGGCCGGAATAGCCTAGAAGAGACCCAGTACTTC
TRBJ1-5,TRBV6-5,once,NA,CASSYGPFYSNQPQHF,TGTGCCAGCAGTTACGGACCATTTTATAGCAATCAGCCCCAGCATTTT
TRBJ1-6,TRBV7-2,NA,NA,CASSMPNNSPLHF,TGTGCCAGCAGCATGCCCAATAATTCACCCCTCCACTTT
TRBJ2-7,TRBV5-1,NA,TRBD2,CASSLALAGGYEQYF,TGCGCCAGCAGCTTGGCTCTAGCGGGGGGGTACGAGCAGTACTTC
TRBJ1-1,TRBV9,NA,NA,CASSVSLGTEAFF,TGTGCCAGCAGCGTATCATTGGGGACTGAAGCTTTCTTT
TRBJ1-6,TRBV11-2,NA,NA,CASRPTERGVGSPLHF,TGTGCCAGCAGACCGACGGAACGGGGGGTTGGATCACCCCTCCACTTT
TRBJ1-5,TRBV12-5,few,NA,CASGFSNQPQHF,TGTGCTAGTGGTTTTAGCAATCAGCCCCAGCATTTT
TRBJ2-7,TRBV7-2,NA,NA,CASSFGQPGEQYF,TGTGCCAGCAGCTTCGGACAGCCCGGGGAGCAGTACTTC
TRBJ2-1,TRBV4-3,NA,TRBD1,CASSLRQGPDYEQFF,TGCGCCAGCAGCCTGCGACAGGGTCCTGATTATGAGCAGTTCTTC
TRBJ1-2,TRBV11-3,NA,TRBD1,CASSYRDSGPHGYTF,TGTGCCAGCAGCTACCGGGACAGCGGGCCCCATGGCTACACCTTC
TRBJ2-2,TRBV7-8,NA,TRBD1,CASRTGTGTSGELFF,TGTGCCAGCAGAACCGGGACAGGAACCTCCGGGGAGCTGTTTTTT
TRBJ2-7,TRBV18,NA,TRBD1,CASSPGQGFYEQYF,TGTGCCAGCTCACCCGGACAGGGTTTTTACGAGCAGTACTTC
TRBJ1-6,TRBV11-3,NA,NA,CASSLGSENSPLHF,TGTGCCAGCAGCTTAGGGAGCGAAAATTCACCCCTCCACTTT
TRBJ2-1,TRBV5-4,NA,TRBD2,CASSLASRGASYNEQFF,TGTGCCAGCAGCTTGGCCTCGCGGGGGGCCTCCTACAATGAGCAGTTCTTC
TRBJ1-5,TRBV30,NA,TRBD1,CAWRAGGDQPQHF,TGTGCCTGGAGGGCAGGGGGCGATCAGCCCCAGCATTTT
TRBJ2-7,TRBV5-5,NA,NA,CASSLRDGTYEQYF,TGTGCCAGCAGCTTGCGGGACGGCACCTACGAGCAGTACTTC
TRBJ2-3,TRBV30,NA,TRBD2,CAWSVGSSGGPQYF,TGTGCCTGGAGTGTAGGGTCTAGCGGGGGCCCGCAGTATTTT
TRBJ2-3,TRBV15,NA,NA,CATSRDPSSTDTQYF,TGTGCCACCAGCAGAGATCCTTCCAGCACAGATACGCAGTATTTT
TRBJ2-7,TRBV12-5,once,NA,CASGSSSWGLGKQYF,TGTGCTAGTGGTTCCTCCTCTTGGGGACTGGGGAAGCAGTACTTC
TRBJ1-2,TRBV2,NA,NA,CAATVEWGNYGYTF,TGTGCCGCTACCGTTGAGTGGGGGAACTATGGCTACACCTTC
TRBJ1-3,TRBV4-2,once,TRBD1,CASSQETGGSGNTIYF,TGTGCCAGCAGCCAGGAGACAGGGGGCTCTGGAAACACCATATATTTT
TRBJ1-3,TRBV7-9,NA,TRBD1,CASSPAGDLRDRRNTIYF,TGTGCCAGCAGCCCGGCGGGCGACCTCCGGGACAGGAGAAACACCATATATTTT
TRBJ2-3,TRBV1,NA,NA,CTSSQGLSHSTDTQYF,TGCACCAGCAGCCAAGGACTCTCCCATAGCACAGATACGCAGTATTTT